The clone carrying this T cell receptor beta chain was seen more than once but under ten times. As yet, its antigen is unknown. TCRdb independently ran MiXCR on the 5' RACE reads; one entry per CDR3 protein. The table shows hundreds of thousands of distinct CDR3 sequences, with around 21% occurring only once. The entry originates in a study of CD8 T cells in ankylosing spondylitis. The study, taken as a whole, reports: It appeared that ankylosing spondylitis blood was characterized by a TCR beta motif of several highly homologous variants. Several of the motif variants were reported before in synovial fluid and blood from reactive arthritis.

This CDR3 has 14 amino acids. Trimming removed 3 bases at V and 4 bases at J, with 12 bases between. Source material: blood, either unsorted or a sorted T cell fraction (not recorded which). V is TRBV12-3 or TRBV12-4 and J is TRBJ2-5; D is possibly TRBD1 or TRBD2 (5 bases each). The receptor was isolated from a female donor with ankylosing spondylitis or in good health (not recorded which). CDR3 in amino acids: CASSLGTRRETQYF. The CDR3 DNA reads as TGTGCCAGCAGTTTGGGGACCCGACGAGAGACCCAGTACTTC.